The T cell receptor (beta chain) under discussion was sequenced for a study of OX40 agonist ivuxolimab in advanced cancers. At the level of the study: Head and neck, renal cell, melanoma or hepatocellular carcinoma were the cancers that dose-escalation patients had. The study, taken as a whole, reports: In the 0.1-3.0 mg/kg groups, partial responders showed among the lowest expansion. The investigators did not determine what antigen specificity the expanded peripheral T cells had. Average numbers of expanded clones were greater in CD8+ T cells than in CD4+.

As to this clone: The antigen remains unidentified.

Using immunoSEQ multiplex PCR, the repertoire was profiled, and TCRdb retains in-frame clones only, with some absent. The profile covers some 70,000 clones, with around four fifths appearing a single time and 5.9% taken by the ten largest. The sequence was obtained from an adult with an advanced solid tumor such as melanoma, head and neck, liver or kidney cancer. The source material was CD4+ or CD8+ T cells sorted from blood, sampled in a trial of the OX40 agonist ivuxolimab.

The CDR3 nucleotides are TGTGCCAGCAGTTCGCCCGGGACCAGCTACGAGCAGTACTTC. Encoded protein: CASSSPGTSYEQYF. The chain combines TRBV28 with TRBJ2-7; the D call may be TRBD1 or TRBD2 (5 bases each). Deletions cut 4 bases from V and 3 bases from J, with 13 bases between. The CDR3 has 14 residues. CDR1 and CDR2 from the germline V gene are MDHEN and SYDVKM.